This TCR beta chain was documented in a study of blood T cell repertoires in COVID-19. This CDR3 has 14 residues. V shed 4 bases, J shed 3 bases, and the junction held 5 bases outside the gene matches. CDR1 and CDR2 (germline): SGDLS, YYNGEE. Clones were read by immunoSEQ multiplex PCR, and TCRdb kept only the in-frame ones, dropping some. Of fewer than 300,000 clones in the sample, around 85% were seen once. Clinical histories supplied by participants themselves formed the basis of cohort assignment. The sequencing sample was made of PBMCs or T cells enriched from blood (not recorded which). This TCR came from a woman between 50 and 59 years old who had recovered from COVID-19. The gene calls are TRBV9 and TRBJ2-7, with TRBD1 identical over 9 bases. In DNA, the CDR3 is TGTGCCAGCAGCCCAGGACAGGGGTTCTACGAGCAGTACTTC. Protein product: CASSPGQGFYEQYF.